This is a list of T cell receptor beta chains from one sample in a study of CD8+CD57+ T cells in acquired aplastic anemia. TCRdb reanalysed the reads using MiXCR and keeps one entry per CDR3 protein. The sample shows about 180,000 distinct CDR3 sequences, 45% to 60% of them seen only once. The specimen was sorted CD4+, CD8+, or CD8+CD57+ T cells (not recorded which) from PBMCs. The receptors derive from a human donor with aplastic anemia. Each CDR3 is given with its conserved first and last residue. A D gene is named only where the DNA matches it firmly. Only some rows state a clone size, as once, few, many or a class for expanded clones.

V	D	J	size	CDR3	DNA
TRBV7-2	.	TRBJ1-1	few	CASSFGVTEAFF	TGTGCCAGCAGCTTTGGGGTAACTGAAGCTTTCTTT
TRBV15	.	TRBJ1-2	.	CATSIGGEAGGYTF	TGTGCCACCAGCATCGGAGGAGAAGCAGGGGGCTACACCTTC
TRBV15	.	TRBJ2-2	.	CATSRAENTGELFF	TGTGCCACCAGCAGAGCAGAGAACACCGGGGAGCTGTTTTTT
TRBV19	.	TRBJ2-2	.	CASSTPTETGELFF	TGTGCCAGTAGTACCCCGACAGAAACCGGGGAGCTGTTTTTT
TRBV20-1	.	TRBJ2-3	once	CSARQSETTDTQYF	TGCAGTGCTAGACAAAGCGAAACCACAGATACGCAGTATTTT
TRBV29-1	TRBD1	TRBJ2-1	.	CSVDFGTANEQFF	TGCAGCGTTGACTTCGGGACAGCTAATGAGCAGTTCTTC
TRBV20-1	TRBD1	TRBJ2-3	many	CSAPDRVTDTQYF	TGCAGTGCCCCGGACAGGGTCACAGATACGCAGTATTTT
TRBV20-1	.	TRBJ1-4	few	CSARDNRVTEKLFF	TGCAGTGCTAGAGATAACAGGGTGACCGAAAAACTGTTTTTT
TRBV25-1	.	TRBJ2-5	once	CASSDFRTAMNF	TGTGCCAGCAGTGACTTTAGGACAGCCATGAACTTC
TRBV19	TRBD1	TRBJ2-2	once	CASRGSDRGTGELFF	TGTGCCAGTAGAGGATCGGACAGGGGCACCGGGGAGCTGTTTTTT
TRBV4-1	TRBD2	TRBJ2-3	.	CASSQGVSGGPVTRTDTQYF	TGCGCCAGCAGCCAAGGGGTTTCGGGGGGGCCGGTTACTCGCACAGATACGCAGTATTTT
TRBV9	.	TRBJ2-3	many	CASSERPIHDTQYF	TGTGCCAGCAGTGAGCGCCCCATTCACGATACGCAGTATTTT
TRBV9	TRBD2	TRBJ2-1	.	CASSVGLAGLGGYNEQFF	TGTGCCAGCAGCGTAGGACTAGCGGGACTTGGTGGCTACAATGAGCAGTTCTTC
TRBV19	TRBD1	TRBJ1-6	.	CASSSQDRTNSPLHF	TGTGCCAGTAGTTCCCAGGACAGGACTAATTCACCCCTCCACTTT
TRBV20-1	TRBD1	TRBJ2-7	.	CSATRGQYEQYF	TGCAGTGCTACCAGGGGGCAGTACGAGCAGTACTTC
TRBV28	.	TRBJ1-5	.	CASSPAVRVGGTQHF	TGTGCCAGCAGTCCCGCCGTCAGGGTTGGGGGGACCCAGCATTTT
TRBV29-1	.	TRBJ1-3	once	CSVEDSYSGNTIYF	TGCAGCGTTGAAGACAGCTACTCTGGAAACACCATATATTTT
TRBV15	.	TRBJ1-6	once	CATSSYSGTNSPLHF	TGTGCCACCAGCAGTTACTCAGGGACAAATTCACCCCTCCACTTT
TRBV7-9	.	TRBJ2-7	once	CASSPRTVYEQYF	TGTGCCAGCAGCCCACGGACTGTATACGAGCAGTACTTC
TRBV7-2	.	TRBJ2-7	.	CASSQRRGEQYF	TGTGCCAGCAGCCAGCGACGGGGCGAGCAGTACTTC
TRBV20-1	.	TRBJ1-1	many	CSAPTLNTEAFF	TGCAGTGCACCGACCCTGAACACTGAAGCTTTCTTT
TRBV19	.	TRBJ1-1	few	CASSFLGRGAVLPNTFF	TGTGCCAGTAGTTTTCTGGGACGGGGGGCCGTACTCCCGAACACTTTCTTT
TRBV24-1	TRBD2	TRBJ2-5	.	CATSSGMETQYF	TGTGCCACCAGTAGCGGGATGGAGACCCAGTACTTC
TRBV15	TRBD2	TRBJ2-2	.	CATSRLAEPTGELFF	TGTGCCACCAGCAGACTAGCGGAACCCACCGGGGAGCTGTTTTTT
TRBV11-2	.	TRBJ2-7	many	CASSPRDAGAGYEQYF	TGTGCCAGCAGCCCCCGGGATGCGGGGGCAGGGTACGAGCAGTACTTC
TRBV20-1	.	TRBJ2-7	once	CSAKGIAFYEQYF	TGCAGCGCTAAGGGGATAGCGTTCTACGAGCAGTACTTC
TRBV18	.	TRBJ2-1	.	CASSPNQVRGGHNEQFF	TGTGCCAGCTCACCGAATCAGGTGAGGGGGGGACACAATGAGCAGTTCTTC
TRBV9	.	TRBJ2-5	few	CASSVGTTQYF	TGTGCCAGCAGCGTAGGGACGACCCAGTACTTC
TRBV5-1	.	TRBJ2-1	.	CASSFIDNEQFF	TGCGCCAGCAGCTTCATCGACAATGAGCAGTTCTTC
TRBV2	.	TRBJ1-2	once	CASDKRGGGVAF	TGTGCCAGCGATAAACGAGGAGGCGGCGTCGCCTTC